A single sample gave rise to the 32 T cell receptor beta chains below, sequenced in a study of shared clonotypes between healthy human individuals. Sequencing was performed with immunoSEQ multiplex PCR; in TCRdb, only in-frame clones are kept and a portion is missing. The repertoire includes 900,000 to 1,200,000 clones, 78% of them detected once, and roughly 0.61% sits in the top ten. The sequenced sample was memory CD4+ T cells from PBMCs. Subset specified: CD45RA-negative fraction. These TCRs come from a man between 18 and 29 years old in good health. Some clones in this sample may be carry-over from other donors' samples.

CDR3 sequence reads: CASSQEWTLEQYF. The CDR3 bases are TGTGCCAGCAGCCAAGAGTGGACCCTCGAGCAGTACTTC. The rearrangement joins TRBV14 to TRBJ2-7, with unresolved D. Trimming took off 0 bases at V and 6 bases at J, with 9 bases between the two ends. This CDR3 is built from 13 residues. Germline V gene data show CDR1 as SGHDN and CDR2 as FVKESK.

V usage is TRBV30 and J usage is TRBJ2-7; D not certain. Germline lookup yields CDR1 GTSNPN and CDR2 SVGIG (reference sequence). This CDR3 spans 13 amino acids. V lost 1 base, J lost 3 bases, and 10 bases lay in between. DNA of the CDR3: TGTGCCTGGAGTGAGGGCCGCGGCTACGAGCAGTACTTC. Protein sequence: CAWSEGRGYEQYF.

This rearrangement joins TRBV30 to TRBJ2-7; 7 bases fit TRBD2. CDR1 is GTSNPN, CDR2 SVGIG, per germline (reference sequence). The CDR3 extends over 14 amino acids. Germline trimming cut 6 bases from V and 0 bases from J; bases unmatched to any gene: 8. CDR3 DNA: TGTGCCTGTTATAGCGGGCCCTTCTCCTACGAGCAGTACTTC. It specifies CACYSGPFSYEQYF. Combining the CDR3 with reference TRBV30 and TRBJ2-7 gives the whole variable domain SQTIHQWPATLVQPVGSPLSLECTVEGTSNPNLYWYRQAAGRGLQLLFYSVGIGQISSEVPQNLSASRPQDRQFILSSKKLLLSDSGFYLCACYSGPFSYEQYFGPGTRLTVT.

V is TRBV29-1 and J is TRBJ2-2, with D hard to call. CDR3 length: 14 residues. The V end was cut by 6 bases, the J end by 3 bases, with 14 bases between. Germline V gene sequence: CDR1 SQVTM, CDR2 ANQGSEA. CDR3 residues: CSVAPSRYTGELFF. CDR3 sequence (DNA): TGCAGCGTGGCCCCCTCGCGTTACACCGGGGAGCTGTTTTTT.

This sequence joins TRBV2 and TRBJ1-3, with no clear D. The CDR3 has 17 amino acids. V was cut by 7 bases and J by 0 bases, with 19 bases left in between. Germline lookup yields CDR1 SNHLY and CDR2 FYNNEI. CDR3 coding DNA: TGTGCCAGCACTTTTACACCGATTGCCGCCTCTGGAAACACCATATATTTT. This sequence encodes CASTFTPIAASGNTIYF. Based on the CDR3 plus reference TRBV2 and TRBJ1-3, the full variable domain is EPEVTQTPSHQVTQMGQEVILRCVPISNHLYFYWYRQILGQKVEFLVSFYNNEISEKSEIFDDQFSVERPDGSNFTLKIRSTKLEDSAMYFCASTFTPIAASGNTIYFGEGSWLTVV.

The chain has TRBV19 and TRBJ2-3; 8 nucleotides agree with TRBD1. V shed 4 bases, J shed 4 bases, and the junction held 1 base outside the gene matches. Germline V CDR1 and CDR2: LNHDA, SQIVND (reference sequence). This CDR3 is 13 amino acids long. The CDR3 coding sequence is TGTGCCAGTAGTACGGGACAGGCAGATACGCAGTATTTT. Residues: CASSTGQADTQYF. The full variable domain, rest sourced from reference TRBV19 and TRBJ2-3, is DGGITQSPKYLFRKEGQNVTLSCEQNLNHDAMYWYRQDPGQGLRLIYYSQIVNDFQKGDIAEGYSVSREKKESFPLTVTSAQKNPTAFYLCASSTGQADTQYFGPGTRLTVL.

The chain uses TRBV6-5 and TRBJ2-5; D might be TRBD2 (7 bases). The germline V gene encodes CDR1 MNHEY and CDR2 SVGAGI. CDR3 length: 13 residues. The V gene lost 10 bases and the J gene lost 9 bases, with 21 bases spanning the gap. CDR3: CATGTSLRGAQYF. The CDR3 nucleotides read TGTGCCACTGGGACATCGCTTCGGGGGGCCCAGTACTTC.

The chain joins TRBV18 to TRBJ2-7; D possibly corresponds to TRBD2 (5 bases). CDR3 size: 14 residues. With 0 bases removed from V and 3 bases from J, the gap between germline ends came to 9 bases. From germline, CDR1 is KGHSH and CDR2 LQKENI. The CDR3 is CASSPPYGGYEQYF. The CDR3 DNA follows: TGTGCCAGCTCACCACCGTATGGAGGCTACGAGCAGTACTTC.

V gene TRBV11-3 combines with J gene TRBJ2-1; 7 bases match TRBD2. After removal of 2 bases from V and 4 bases from J, the junction contained 2 bases not matched to a gene. Germline CDR1 reads SGHNT; CDR2 reads YENEEA. The CDR3 sequence is 14 residues long. CDR3 in DNA: TGTGCCAGCAGCTTAATTAGCGGGTACAATGAGCAGTTCTTC. Its translation: CASSLISGYNEQFF. The full variable domain, in which reference TRBV11-3 and TRBJ2-1 provide the parts outside the CDR3, is EAGVVQSPRYKIIEKKQPVAFWCNPISGHNTLYWYLQNLGQGPELLIRYENEEAVDDSQLPKDRFSAERLKGVDSTLKIQPAELGDSAVYLCASSLISGYNEQFFGPGTRLTVL.

The V call is TRBV6-1, the J call TRBJ2-7, with TRBD2 matching over 7 bases. Germline V CDR1 and CDR2: MNHNS, SASEGT. The CDR3 consists of 14 residues. V shed 4 bases and J 2 bases; nucleotides not matched to a gene: 5. CDR3 DNA: TGTGCCAGCAGTGTAAGCGGGGACCCCTACGAGCAGTACTTC. Protein: CASSVSGDPYEQYF.

The J gene is TRBJ2-2, the V gene TRBV9, with TRBD2 identical over 8 bases. Germline values: CDR1 SGDLS, CDR2 YYNGEE. The CDR3 is 15 amino acids. With 4 bases clipped from V and 7 bases from J, the junction kept 9 bases outside the gene matches. The CDR3 DNA reads as TGTGCCAGCAGCTACGTGTTTACTAGCGGCGGGGAGCTGTTTTTT. Its translation: CASSYVFTSGGELFF.

The chain employs TRBV11-3 and TRBJ2-1; D perhaps matches TRBD1 (7 bases). The CDR3 is 15 amino acids. Between the trimmed V and J ends, which lost 1 base and 8 bases, there was a span of 15 bases. Germline V gene sequence: CDR1 SGHNT, CDR2 YENEEA. CDR3 loop: CASSLGGGGGDEQFF. The CDR3, as DNA: TGTGCCAGCAGCTTAGGAGGAGGAGGGGGCGATGAGCAGTTCTTC.

The chain joins TRBV10-2 to TRBJ2-6; 8 nucleotides agree with TRBD1. This CDR3 contains 18 residues. From germline, CDR1 is WSHSY and CDR2 SAAADI. The V and J ends lost 2 bases and 1 base, in that order; junction bases with no gene match: 7. The CDR3 sequence is CASSEVQGALSGANVLTF. The CDR3 DNA sequence: TGCGCCAGCAGTGAGGTTCAGGGGGCTTTATCTGGGGCCAACGTCCTGACTTTC.

The chain joins TRBV18 to TRBJ1-1; D possibly corresponds to TRBD1 (6 bases). The CDR3 runs to 14 residues. V lost 1 base and J 3 bases, leaving 9 bases between the germline ends. From germline, CDR1 is KGHSH and CDR2 LQKENI. The CDR3, as DNA: TGTGCCAGCTCACCACAGGCAGGGGACACTGAAGCTTTCTTT. Its translation is CASSPQAGDTEAFF.

The chain carries TRBV6-5 and TRBJ1-3; 7 bases map to TRBD1. This CDR3 is 15 amino acids long. V shed 5 bases and J 2 bases; nucleotides not matched to a gene: 6. Germline CDR1 and CDR2: MNHEY and SVGAGI. The CDR3 region is CASSKKTGPGNTIYF. The DNA for the CDR3 is TGTGCCAGCAGTAAAAAGACAGGGCCTGGAAACACCATATATTTT.

The V gene is TRBV18, the J gene TRBJ2-5; the D is unclear. The CDR3 consists of 14 residues. Trimming took off 3 bases at V and 2 bases at J, with 10 bases between the two ends. Germline V gene lookup returns CDR1 KGHSH and CDR2 LQKENI. The CDR3 loop reads CASSPVNAQETQYF. The CDR3 DNA reads as TGTGCCAGCTCACCGGTAAATGCTCAAGAGACCCAGTACTTC.

The count of this clone is one. This chain uses TRBV4-1 with TRBJ2-1; 9 bases fit TRBD2. In germline, CDR1 is MGHRA, CDR2 YSYEKL. This CDR3 comprises 18 residues. Losses at the gene ends were 0 bases for V and 5 bases for J; bases not matched to a gene: 11. CDR3 nucleotides: TGCGCCAGCAGCCAAGAGAGGTATCAGGGACTAGCAGACAATGAGCAGTTCTTC. Encoded protein: CASSQERYQGLADNEQFF.

The chain combines TRBV29-1 with TRBJ1-2; the match to TRBD1 covers 10 bases. The V and J ends lost 6 bases and 4 bases, in that order; junction bases with no gene match: 5. The germline gives CDR1 SQVTM, CDR2 ANQGSEA. This CDR3 has 13 residues. The CDR3 reads CSVAGTGAYGYTF. In DNA form, the CDR3 reads TGCAGCGTGGCCGGGACAGGGGCCTATGGCTACACCTTC.

This clone was seen once. The CDR3: CASSLGLAGGTINEQFF. The CDR3 DNA is TGTGCCAGCAGCTTAGGGCTAGCGGGAGGGACGATTAATGAGCAGTTCTTC. The chain has TRBV7-3 and TRBJ2-1; 12 bases align to TRBD2. Losses at the gene ends were 2 bases for V and 7 bases for J; bases not matched to a gene: 9. Germline-derived CDR1 and CDR2 are SGHTA and FQGTGA. The CDR3 consists of 17 residues.

This clone was picked up one time. The chain joins TRBV2 to TRBJ1-5; unclear D gene. Germline assignment: CDR1 SNHLY and CDR2 FYNNEI. The V end lost 2 bases, the J end lost 5 bases, and 10 bases lay between the germline ends. This CDR3 is built from 14 residues. The CDR3 region is CASSERTTDQPQHF. The CDR3 nucleotides read TGTGCCAGCAGTGAAAGAACAACAGATCAGCCCCAGCATTTT.

The chain couples TRBV19 to TRBJ1-5; perhaps TRBD1 as D (6 bases). Germline assignment: CDR1 LNHDA and CDR2 SQIVND (reference sequence). This CDR3 comprises 15 residues. V was pared by 5 bases and J by 6 bases, with 17 bases between. CDR3 sequence: CASSSEQGIFQPQHF. The CDR3 region has the DNA TGTGCCAGTAGTTCCGAGCAGGGGATTTTTCAGCCCCAGCATTTT.

This clone appeared once. Other DNA sequences within the sample encode an identical CDR3. The chain uses TRBV11-3 and TRBJ2-1, with 8 bases that match TRBD1. The germline CDR1 and CDR2 sequences are SGHNT and YENEEA. The CDR3 is made up of 13 amino acids. Germline trimming cut 5 bases from V and 7 bases from J; bases unmatched to any gene: 4. CDR3 bases: TGTGCCAGCAGCCCAGACAGGGGTAATGAGCAGTTCTTC. This codes for CASSPDRGNEQFF.

The table lists this clone with many counts. This chain links TRBV6-1 with TRBJ1-2, with TRBD1 identical over 10 bases. Germline CDR1 is MNHNS and CDR2 is SASEGT. J lost 3 bases, V lost 8 bases, and 12 bases had no gene match. The CDR3 is 16 amino acids. CDR3 sequence: CASRGQGGRRDYGYTF. CDR3 nucleotide sequence: TGTGCCAGCCGTGGACAGGGGGGCCGCAGGGACTATGGCTACACCTTC.

For the CDR3, the DNA is TGCGCCAACCCATTGTGCGGGCTAGAGACCCAGTACTTC. Amino acid sequence: CANPLCGLETQYF. J is TRBJ2-5 and V is TRBV23-1, with D maybe TRBD2 (5 bases). TRBV23-1 is given ORF status, its function remaining uncertain. V shed 10 bases and J shed 4 bases, with 16 bases lying between them. The CDR3 sequence is 13 residues long.

This clone was seen once. Other DNA sequences in the same sample also yield this CDR3. The rearrangement links TRBV18 to TRBJ1-1; D gene ambiguous. The CDR3 extends over 14 amino acids. Trimming took off 1 base at V and 4 bases at J, with 10 bases between the two ends. Germline lookup yields CDR1 KGHSH and CDR2 LQKENI. The CDR3 DNA is TGTGCCAGCTCACCACAGGGATTAGGCACTGAAGCTTTCTTT. Translated, it gives CASSPQGLGTEAFF.

Concerning this clone: This sample also contains other DNA sequences that code for the same CDR3. This chain links TRBV7-9 with TRBJ2-3; maybe TRBD2 (6 bases). This CDR3 has 14 residues. Germline CDR1 and CDR2: SEHNR and FQNEAQ (reference sequence). V lost 1 base to trimming and J lost 3 bases, with 8 bases between them. In DNA form, the CDR3 reads TGTGCCAGCAGCTTAGAGACTAGTACAGATACGCAGTATTTT. This encodes CASSLETSTDTQYF.

DNA of the CDR3: TGTGCCAGCAGTCTGACAATCCCGAACACTGAAGCTTTCTTT. It translates to CASSLTIPNTEAFF. The rearrangement uses TRBV28 and TRBJ1-1; D gene ambiguous. V was clipped by 5 bases and J by 1 base, with 11 bases between them. Germline V gene sequence: CDR1 MDHEN, CDR2 SYDVKM. CDR3 length equals 14 residues.

In regard to this clone: A read error is the likely source, as a far larger clone sits one nucleotide away. V and J are TRBV29-1 and TRBJ1-2; 11 bases are a match to TRBD1. In germline, CDR1 is SQVTM, CDR2 ANQGSEA. The CDR3 covers 14 residues. The CDR3 reads CSVAGTGGGYGYAF. CDR3 nucleotide sequence: TGCAGCGTTGCCGGGACAGGGGGAGGCTATGGCTACGCCTTC.

The chain uses TRBV2 and TRBJ2-7; possibly TRBD2 for D (6 bases). The CDR3 has 13 residues. In germline, CDR1 is SNHLY, CDR2 FYNNEI. V was clipped by 8 bases and J by 1 base, with 12 bases between them. CDR3 in amino acids: CASVEGPSYEQYF. DNA for the CDR3: TGTGCCAGCGTGGAGGGCCCTTCCTACGAGCAGTACTTC.

The table lists this clone with many counts. As DNA, the CDR3 is TGCGCCAGCAGCCAAGACCCGCCCATGGCGGGGCAAGAGACCCAGTACTTC. Encoded protein: CASSQDPPMAGQETQYF. The J gene is TRBJ2-5, the V gene TRBV4-3; the D gene is possibly TRBD2 (6 bases). CDR1 LGHNA and CDR2 YSLEER come from the germline V gene. This CDR3 has 17 amino acids. V was clipped by 0 bases and J by 2 bases, with 16 bases between them.

The chain employs TRBV5-6 and TRBJ1-3, with a weak D call TRBD1 (6 bases). Germline assignment: CDR1 SGHDT and CDR2 YYEEEE. V was trimmed by 0 bases and J by 4 bases, leaving 14 bases between them. The CDR3 runs to 16 residues. CDR3 bases: TGTGCCAGCAGCTTGGGCCTCAGGGGCGAGGGAAACACCATATATTTT. It encodes CASSLGLRGEGNTIYF.

The chain recombines TRBV5-1 with TRBJ2-7; possibly TRBD2 for D (5 bases). This CDR3 spans 16 amino acids. Per the germline V gene, CDR1 is SGHRS and CDR2 is YFSETQ. Trimming shortened V by 1 base and J by 5 bases, and 19 bases separated the two germline ends. CDR3 amino acids: CASSLISGLDGHEQYF. The CDR3 bases are TGCGCCAGCAGCTTGATCTCTGGACTCGACGGCCACGAGCAGTACTTC.